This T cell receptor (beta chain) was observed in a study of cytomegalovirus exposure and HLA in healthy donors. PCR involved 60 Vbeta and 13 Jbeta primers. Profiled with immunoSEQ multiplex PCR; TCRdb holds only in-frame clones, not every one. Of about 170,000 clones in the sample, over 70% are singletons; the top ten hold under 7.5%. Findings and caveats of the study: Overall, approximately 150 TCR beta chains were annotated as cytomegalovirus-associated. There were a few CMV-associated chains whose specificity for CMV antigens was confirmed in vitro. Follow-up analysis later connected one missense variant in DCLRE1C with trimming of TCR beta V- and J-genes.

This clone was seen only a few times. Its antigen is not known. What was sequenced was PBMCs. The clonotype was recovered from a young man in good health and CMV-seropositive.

Written as DNA, the CDR3 is TGTGCCAGCAGCTTCAGGGACACGTTGGGGGCTTTCTTT. It specifies CASSFRDTLGAFF. The rearrangement links TRBV5-6 to TRBJ1-1; D perhaps matches TRBD1 (6 bases). The CDR3 has 13 residues. V lost 2 bases and J lost 11, with 16 bases in between. Per germline, CDR1 SGHDT and CDR2 YYEEEE. Full variable domain (remainder filled in from reference TRBV5-6 and TRBJ1-1): DAGVTQSPTHLIKTRGQQVTLRCSPKSGHDTVSWYQQALGQGPQFIFQYYEEEERQRGNFPDRFSGHQFPNYSSELNVNALLLGDSALYLCASSFRDTLGAFFGQGTRLTVV.